Given below is one TCR beta chain in context. The record originates from a study of blood T cell repertoires in COVID-19. Study-level information: In each case, the material was cDNA or gDNA derived from T cells, B-cell-depleted T cells, or PBMCs.

Only in-frame clones appear in the TCRdb table, and some are missing; sequencing was by immunoSEQ multiplex PCR. The sample shows 80,000 to 100,000 clones, around 87% of them seen only once. V lost 4 bases and J lost 4; bases outside the gene matches: 4. There are 15 residues in the CDR3. Germline CDR1 reads MGHRA; CDR2 reads YSYEKL. This rearrangement joins TRBV4-1 to TRBJ1-2; the match to TRBD1 covers 12 bases. The sequenced sample consisted of peripheral blood. The origin of this receptor is a human donor in a cohort sampled during active COVID-19. The CDR3 loop is CASSPGQGARYGYTF. The CDR3 nucleotides are TGCGCCAGCAGCCCGGGACAGGGGGCACGCTATGGCTACACCTTC.